Listed below are T cell receptor beta chains from one sample, sequenced in a study of glioma-infiltrating T cells. TCRdb independently ran MiXCR on the multiplex PCR reads; one entry per CDR3 protein. The data contain around 21,000 distinct CDR3 sequences, 20% to 25% of them singletons. The sequenced sample was glioma tissue, nonneoplastic brain tissue, or PBMCs (not recorded which). The receptors stem from a human donor with low-grade glioma or glioblastoma, undergoing nonglioma brain surgery, or in good health (not recorded which). Each CDR3 is given with its conserved first and last residue. D genes are given only for firm matches. Size values are once, few and many counts, or a class for expanded clones, and some rows have none.

clone_size	d_call	v_call	j_call	cdr3_nt	cdr3_aa
.	TRBD2	TRBV6-1	TRBJ2-7	TGTGCCAGCAGTCCTCCCGGACTAGCGGGGAACTACGAGCAGTACTTC	CASSPPGLAGNYEQYF
few	.	TRBV12-3/TRBV12-4	TRBJ2-6	TGTGCCAGCAGTGACATCTCTGGGGCCAACGTCCTGACTTTC	CASSDISGANVLTF
medium-sized	TRBD1	TRBV27	TRBJ1-1	TGTGCCAGCAGTTTCAGGGGGCAGTACACTGAAGCTTTCTTT	CASSFRGQYTEAFF
many	.	TRBV20-1	TRBJ1-3	TGCAGTGCTAGAGATCCTAGGGGCAGGAACTCTGGAAACACCATATATTTT	CSARDPRGRNSGNTIYF
few	.	TRBV5-1	TRBJ2-2	TGCGCCAGCAGCTTGCCAGCCCGCGGCACCGGGGAGCTGTTTTTT	CASSLPARGTGELFF
few	.	TRBV30	TRBJ1-2	TGTGCCTTCCGACCGCTAGACCGCCGCGGGAGGGGCTACACCTTC	CAFRPLDRRGRGYTF
.	.	TRBV4-2	TRBJ2-3	TGTGCCAGCAGCAAGACTAGTGAAGATACGCAGTATTTT	CASSKTSEDTQYF
large	.	TRBV27	TRBJ2-3	TGTGCCAGCAGCATTACAGGGGGGGGGCCCGGAGATACGCAGTATTTT	CASSITGGGPGDTQYF
.	.	TRBV10-3	TRBJ1-4	TGTGCCATCAGTGACAGGGCGTCAACTAATGAAAAACTGTTTTTT	CAISDRASTNEKLFF
.	.	TRBV5-6	TRBJ1-2	TGTGCCAGCACCCAAGGAGGTAGTTACTATGGCTACACCTTC	CASTQGGSYYGYTF